This passage covers 27 T cell receptor beta chains from one sample sequenced in a study of shared clonotypes between healthy human individuals. Only in-frame clones appear in the TCRdb table, and some are missing; sequencing was by immunoSEQ multiplex PCR. The sample lists 2 million to 2.5 million clones; approximately 96% were seen once. The sample taken for sequencing was naive CD4+ T cells sorted from blood. Subset given: CD45RA+ positively selected. These receptors all come from a young man in good health.

The V call is TRBV5-1, the J call TRBJ2-3, with TRBD2 identical over 12 bases. The CDR3 is 15 amino acids. CDR1 is SGHRS, CDR2 YFSETQ, per germline. Losses at the gene ends were 4 bases for V and 6 bases for J; bases not matched to a gene: 6. The CDR3 is CASSQTSGSFDTQYF. The CDR3 DNA reads TGCGCCAGCAGCCAGACTAGCGGGAGTTTCGATACGCAGTATTTT.

The chain has TRBV5-4 and TRBJ1-6; the match to TRBD1 covers 8 bases. With 4 bases clipped from V and 6 bases from J, the junction kept 6 bases outside the gene matches. This CDR3 has 15 amino acids. Germline V gene data show CDR1 as SGHNT and CDR2 as YYREEE (reference sequence). CDR3: CASSPKDRGNSPLHF. As DNA, the CDR3 is TGTGCCAGCAGCCCCAAAGACAGGGGTAATTCACCCCTCCACTTT.

V and J are TRBV19 and TRBJ1-2; TRBD1 matches 7 bases. The ends lost 6 bases at V and 7 bases at J; junction bases unmatched: 17. Germline V gene sequence: CDR1 LNHDA, CDR2 SQIVND (reference sequence). The CDR3 length is 16 residues. The chain's CDR3 is CASSETGPPLVGGYTF. In DNA form, the CDR3 reads TGTGCCAGTAGCGAGACAGGGCCCCCTCTGGTTGGTGGCTACACCTTC.

The chain joins TRBV2 to TRBJ1-3; no clear D gene. Trimming took off 4 bases at V and 13 bases at J, with 14 bases between the two ends. CDR1 is SNHLY and CDR2 is FYNNEI in the germline V gene. CDR3 length: 12 residues. The DNA for the CDR3 is TGTGCCAGCAGTGCTGACTCCGGCGAGATATATTTT. As protein: CASSADSGEIYF.

J is TRBJ1-1 and V is TRBV6-1; D is unclear. The germline V and J ends were trimmed by 8 bases and 0 bases, with 7 bases remaining between them. Germline values: CDR1 MNHNS, CDR2 SASEGT. This CDR3 has 12 residues. CDR3 sequence reads: CASGLLNTEAFF. In nucleotides, the CDR3 is TGTGCCAGCGGTCTGTTGAACACTGAAGCTTTCTTT.

In nucleotides, the CDR3 is TGTGCCAGCAGCTCGGGTACAGGGAGGACAGATACGCAGTATTTT. Its translation is CASSSGTGRTDTQYF. The rearrangement joins TRBV5-4 to TRBJ2-3; the D call may be TRBD1 or TRBD2 (6 bases each). V lost 3 bases and J lost 3, with 14 bases in between. This CDR3 has 15 residues. CDR1 is SGHNT, CDR2 YYREEE, per germline (reference sequence).

This sequence joins TRBV9 and TRBJ2-2, with 7 bases that match TRBD1. The junction had 12 bases not matched to a gene; V was cut back by 4 bases and J by 6 bases. CDR3 length equals 16 residues. CDR1 SGDLS and CDR2 YYNGEE come from the germline V gene. CDR3 amino acids: CASSSPRRQGPGELFF. Here the CDR3 DNA reads TGTGCCAGCAGCTCCCCTCGGAGACAGGGCCCCGGGGAGCTGTTTTTT.

The genes are TRBV28 and TRBJ2-7; weak D call: TRBD1 (6 bases). The CDR3 spans 15 residues. Trimming took 4 bases from V and 0 from J, leaving 13 bases between them. Germline CDR1 and CDR2: MDHEN and SYDVKM. CDR3 loop: CASSSDPRGSYEQYF. CDR3 coding DNA: TGTGCCAGCAGTTCCGACCCCAGGGGCTCCTACGAGCAGTACTTC.

With respect to this clone: Other DNA sequences of this sample code for an identical CDR3. The CDR3 region is CAISATYEQYF. The CDR3 coding sequence is TGTGCCATCAGTGCCACCTACGAGCAGTACTTC. J is TRBJ2-7 and V is TRBV10-3, with no clear D. Looked up from germline, CDR1 is ENHRY and CDR2 is SYGVKD. V was trimmed by 4 bases and J by 2 bases, leaving 3 bases between them. The CDR3 extends over 11 amino acids.

V is TRBV7-8 and J is TRBJ2-6, with no clear D. This CDR3 has 15 amino acids. Trimming took off 3 bases at V and 3 bases at J, with 9 bases between the two ends. Per germline, CDR1 SGHVS and CDR2 FQNEAQ. CDR3 in amino acids: CASSLPPFGANVLTF. CDR3 nucleotides: TGTGCCAGCAGCTTGCCGCCGTTTGGGGCCAACGTCCTGACTTTC. The full variable domain, its missing parts supplied by reference TRBV7-8 and TRBJ2-6, is GAGVSQSPRYKVAKRGQDVALRCDPISGHVSLFWYQQALGQGPEFLTYFQNEAQLDKSGLPSDRFFAERPEGSVSTLKIQRTQQEDSAVYLCASSLPPFGANVLTFGAGSRLTVL.

This sequence joins TRBV7-9 and TRBJ2-3; a possible D gene is TRBD2 (6 bases). This CDR3 has 14 residues. With 4 bases removed from V and 5 bases from J, the gap between germline ends came to 13 bases. Germline V CDR1 and CDR2: SEHNR, FQNEAQ (reference sequence). The CDR3 here is CASSSGGRGDTQYF. The CDR3 nucleotides are TGTGCCAGCAGCTCCGGGGGTCGAGGAGATACGCAGTATTTT.

This sequence joins TRBV27 and TRBJ1-4, with D tentatively TRBD1 (6 bases). The CDR3 consists of 16 residues. V was shortened by 3 bases and J by 1 base, with 12 bases between the two germline ends. Per germline, CDR1 MNHEY and CDR2 SMNVEV (reference sequence). The CDR3 bases are TGTGCCAGCAGTTTTTTGGGCAGGGGAACTAATGAAAAACTGTTTTTT. Protein product: CASSFLGRGTNEKLFF.

The chain is built from TRBV6-5 and TRBJ1-3; TRBD1 agrees at 9 bases. Germline values: CDR1 MNHEY, CDR2 SVGAGI. This CDR3 region has 14 residues. Trimming took 2 bases from V and 9 from J; bases not matched to a gene: 5. The CDR3 here is CASSYGTGLSTIYF. The CDR3 DNA is TGTGCCAGCAGTTACGGGACAGGGTTGAGCACCATATATTTT.

V usage is TRBV4-3 and J usage is TRBJ1-6; maybe TRBD1 (5 bases). The CDR3 extends over 17 amino acids. V was pared by 0 bases and J by 7 bases, with 16 bases between. CDR1 and CDR2 from the germline V gene are LGHNA and YSLEER. CDR3 sequence: CASSQDQARDLNSPLHF. The CDR3, as DNA: TGCGCCAGCAGCCAAGATCAAGCCAGGGACTTGAATTCACCCCTCCACTTT.

This sequence joins TRBV11-2 and TRBJ1-4; D unresolved. There are 16 residues in the CDR3. The V end was cut by 2 bases, the J end by 4 bases, with 14 bases between. Germline CDR1 reads SGHAT; CDR2 reads FQNNGV. The DNA of the CDR3 is TGTGCCAGCAGCTTAAACTCCGGACGGAGTAATGAAAAACTGTTTTTT. As protein: CASSLNSGRSNEKLFF.

The rearrangement uses TRBV6-5 and TRBJ2-2; D is possibly TRBD2 (6 bases). Trimming left V 6 bases short and J 5 bases short, with 16 bases between. This CDR3 has 15 amino acids. CDR1 is MNHEY, CDR2 SVGAGI, per germline. CDR3 amino acids: CASRSDGGVTGELFF. In nucleotides, the CDR3 is TGTGCCAGCAGATCGGACGGGGGAGTAACCGGGGAGCTGTTTTTT.

V is TRBV7-9 and J is TRBJ2-7; 9 nucleotides line up with TRBD1. The germline gives CDR1 SEHNR, CDR2 FQNEAQ (reference sequence). The CDR3 consists of 15 residues. V shed 4 bases and J 3 bases; nucleotides not matched to a gene: 7. The chain's CDR3 is CASSSRDREFYEQYF. CDR3 coding DNA: TGTGCCAGCAGCTCCCGGGACAGGGAGTTCTACGAGCAGTACTTC.

This clone was observed once. V and J are TRBV14 and TRBJ1-2; maybe TRBD1 (5 bases). CDR1 and CDR2 (germline): SGHDN, FVKESK. The CDR3 spans 13 residues. V was cut by 5 bases and J by 4 bases, with 11 bases left in between. The DNA of the CDR3 is TGTGCCAGCAGCTATTTCGGGACCTATGGCTACACCTTC. Protein: CASSYFGTYGYTF. The variable domain in full, completed from reference TRBV14 and TRBJ1-2, reads EAGVTQFPSHSVIEKGQTVTLRCDPISGHDNLYWYRRVMGKEIKFLLHFVKESKQDESGMPNNRFLAERTGGTYSTLKVQPAELEDSGVYFCASSYFGTYGYTFGSGTRLTVV.

This chain links TRBV25-1 with TRBJ1-6; a weak D match, TRBD1 (5 bases). CDR1 and CDR2 from the germline V gene are MGHDK and SYGVNS. V lost 8 bases and J 0 bases, leaving 11 bases between the germline ends. The CDR3 totals 15 residues. The CDR3 bases are TGTGCCAGCCGGGACCTGAGCTCCTATAATTCACCCCTCCACTTT. Translating gives CASRDLSSYNSPLHF.

The V call is TRBV6-5, the J call TRBJ2-5, with 11 bases aligning to TRBD1. The CDR3 has 15 residues. J was trimmed by 7 bases and V by 7 bases; bases with no gene match: 11. CDR1 MNHEY and CDR2 SVGAGI come from the germline V gene. CDR3 in DNA: TGTGCCAGCACCAATTCGGGACAGGGGGTTCGGACCCAGTACTTC. This codes for CASTNSGQGVRTQYF.

The chain joins TRBV5-6 to TRBJ1-2; D might be TRBD1 (5 bases). The germline V gene has CDR1 SGHDT and CDR2 YYEEEE. V gave up 1 base and J gave up 3 bases, with 7 bases separating them. CDR3 length equals 13 residues. The CDR3 loop is CASSLTGDYGYTF. As DNA, the CDR3 is TGTGCCAGCAGCTTGACGGGGGACTATGGCTACACCTTC.

The chain employs TRBV7-9 and TRBJ2-1, with TRBD1 as a possible D gene (5 bases). Germline lookup yields CDR1 SEHNR and CDR2 FQNEAQ (reference sequence). Between the trimmed V and J ends, which lost 8 bases and 8 bases, there was a span of 25 bases. The CDR3 sequence is 16 residues long. DNA of the CDR3: TGTGCCAGCGCCACCCGTGGCGGCAGGGTGAACGATGAGCAGTTCTTC. As protein: CASATRGGRVNDEQFF.

The V gene is TRBV30, the J gene TRBJ1-6; no clear D gene. The V gene's germline CDR1 is GTSNPN and CDR2 SVGIG (reference sequence). Trimming removed 2 bases at V and 9 bases at J, with 8 bases between. The length of the CDR3 is 12 residues. CDR3 sequence reads: CAWSLVGSPLHF. The DNA for the CDR3 is TGTGCCTGGAGTTTGGTCGGTTCACCCCTCCACTTT.

The CDR3 spells CASNSGGNYNEQFF. In DNA form, the CDR3 reads TGCGCCAGCAATAGCGGGGGGAACTACAATGAGCAGTTCTTC. The rearrangement uses TRBV5-1 and TRBJ2-1; 10 bases line up with TRBD2. Germline CDR1 SGHRS, CDR2 YFSETQ. Trimming took 6 bases from V and 3 from J; bases not matched to a gene: 3. The CDR3 spans 14 residues.

The chain couples TRBV5-8 to TRBJ1-5; D is undetermined. Germline V lookup: CDR1 SGHTS, CDR2 YDEGEE. Trimming took off 0 bases at V and 7 bases at J, with 5 bases between the two ends. The CDR3 sequence is 12 residues long. Written as DNA, the CDR3 is TGTGCCAGCAGCTTGGCATCGCAGCCCCAGCATTTT. Its translation: CASSLASQPQHF.

This clone was observed once. The V call is TRBV7-2, the J call TRBJ2-7; D unresolved. CDR1 and CDR2 from the germline V gene are SGHTA and FQGNSA. V was pared by 2 bases and J by 1 base, with 6 bases between. The CDR3 contains 13 residues. CDR3 nucleotides: TGTGCCAGCAGCTTAACAATTTCCTACGAGCAGTACTTC. It specifies CASSLTISYEQYF.

The chain carries TRBV18 and TRBJ2-5; D is uncertain. Germline V CDR1 and CDR2: KGHSH, LQKENI. V lost 3 bases, J lost 2 bases, and 13 bases lay in between. The CDR3 covers 15 residues. This CDR3 is CASSPLMGLQETQYF. The CDR3 bases are TGTGCCAGCTCACCGCTGATGGGGTTACAAGAGACCCAGTACTTC.